A single sample gave rise to the 14 T cell receptor beta chains below, sequenced in a study of cytomegalovirus exposure and HLA in healthy donors. PCR was performed using 60 Vbeta and 13 Jbeta primers. Repertoires were generated with immunoSEQ multiplex PCR, while TCRdb's copy carries only in-frame clones and drops some. The table shows under 150,000 clones, with about three quarters occurring only once. Sequenced input: PBMCs. Receptors originate from a woman aged 60 to 75 in good health and CMV-seropositive.

J is TRBJ1-1 and V is TRBV7-3; D is undetermined. Germline lookup yields CDR1 SGHTA and CDR2 FQGTGA. The CDR3 totals 13 residues. Trimming cost V 5 bases and J 3 bases, with 10 bases left between them. The CDR3 bases are TGTGCCAGCAGCCCAGACACTTACACTGAAGCTTTCTTT. This translates into CASSPDTYTEAFF.

This sequence joins TRBV19 and TRBJ1-1; weak D call: TRBD1 (5 bases). CDR1 LNHDA and CDR2 SQIVND come from the germline V gene (reference sequence). Trimming stripped 6 bases from V and 2 bases from J, with 13 bases between. The CDR3 spans 14 residues. The CDR3 nucleotides read TGTGCCAGTAGGGGAGGGGAAGGTAACACTGAAGCTTTCTTT. This codes for CASRGGEGNTEAFF.

This chain's CDR3 is CASSYSVSSNQPQHF. DNA of the CDR3: TGTGCCAGCAGTTACTCTGTGAGCTCCAATCAGCCCCAGCATTTT. The gene calls are TRBV6-5 and TRBJ1-5; D not resolved. The ends were cut back, 0 bases at V and 3 bases at J, with 9 bases in the middle. CDR1 MNHEY and CDR2 SVGAGI come from the germline V gene. CDR3 length: 15 residues.

This clone has only a few counts. The chain links TRBV5-1 to TRBJ2-7; 8 bases agree with TRBD1. Germline lookup yields CDR1 SGHRS and CDR2 YFSETQ. J gave up 6 bases and V 0 bases, and 8 bases lay outside the gene matches. The CDR3 loop spans 15 amino acids. Here the CDR3 reads CASSLDDRGRGEQYF. The CDR3 DNA sequence: TGCGCCAGCAGCTTGGACGACAGGGGTCGGGGCGAGCAGTACTTC.

The chain couples TRBV5-1 to TRBJ1-6, with 9 bases identical to TRBD1. From germline, CDR1 is SGHRS and CDR2 YFSETQ. Trimming at V came to 0 bases and at J to 5 bases, leaving 0 bases not matched to a gene. The CDR3 contains 15 residues. In DNA, the CDR3 is TGCGCCAGCAGCTTGGGACAGGGGGATAATTCACCCCTCCACTTT. Its translation is CASSLGQGDNSPLHF. The full variable domain, its missing parts supplied by reference TRBV5-1 and TRBJ1-6, is KAGVTQTPRYLIKTRGQQVTLSCSPISGHRSVSWYQQTPGQGLQFLFEYFSETQRNKGNFPGRFSGRQFSNSRSEMNVSTLELGDSALYLCASSLGQGDNSPLHFGNGTRLTVT.

In its sample, this clone was seen a few times. This rearrangement joins TRBV19 to TRBJ1-5; tentatively, D is TRBD1 (6 bases). CDR3 size: 17 residues. Germline V gene sequence: CDR1 LNHDA, CDR2 SQIVND (reference sequence). Trimming took off 7 bases at V and 5 bases at J, with 24 bases between the two ends. The DNA for the CDR3 is TGTGCCAGTAAACCGCTCGGGGGGGGCCGATTGCATCAGCCCCAGCATTTT. This codes for CASKPLGGGRLHQPQHF.

The CDR3 bases are TGCAGCGTACAGACAGGGAGGTCCTATAATTCACCCCTCCACTTT. It encodes CSVQTGRSYNSPLHF. This chain connects TRBV29-1 to TRBJ1-6, with TRBD1 matching over 7 bases. CDR3 length: 15 residues. V shed 6 bases, J shed 1 base, and the junction held 6 bases outside the gene matches. The germline gives CDR1 SQVTM, CDR2 ANQGSEA.

About this clone: The sample has other DNA sequences that encode this CDR3 too. The chain has TRBV2 and TRBJ1-1; 8 nucleotides align to TRBD1. J gave up 5 bases and V 5 bases, and 4 bases lay outside the gene matches. The CDR3 runs 13 residues. Looked up from germline, CDR1 is SNHLY and CDR2 is FYNNEI. CDR3 region: CASSRDRQTEAFF. CDR3 DNA: TGTGCCAGCAGTCGGGACAGGCAAACTGAAGCTTTCTTT. The variable domain in full, with the rest retrieved from reference TRBV2 and TRBJ1-1, is EPEVTQTPSHQVTQMGQEVILRCVPISNHLYFYWYRQILGQKVEFLVSFYNNEISEKSEIFDDQFSVERPDGSNFTLKIRSTKLEDSAMYFCASSRDRQTEAFFGQGTRLTVV.

This chain joins TRBV6-5 and TRBJ1-2; tentative D call: TRBD1 (6 bases). The V gene lost 4 bases and the J gene lost 8 bases, with 11 bases spanning the gap. The germline V gene has CDR1 MNHEY and CDR2 SVGAGI. CDR3 size: 12 residues. In DNA form, the CDR3 reads TGTGCCAGCAGTTCTCAGGGGAAGGGCTACACCTTC. Translation gives CASSSQGKGYTF.

J is TRBJ1-2 and V is TRBV18; 7 nucleotides align to TRBD1. The CDR3 covers 14 residues. V gave up 2 bases and J gave up 4 bases; unmatched junction bases: 4. CDR1 and CDR2 (germline): KGHSH, LQKENI. The CDR3 loop is CASSPGQALYGYTF. CDR3 nucleotides: TGTGCCAGCTCACCAGGACAGGCCCTCTATGGCTACACCTTC.

The chain employs TRBV2 and TRBJ2-5; D unclear. The CDR3 consists of 15 residues. Trimming stripped 2 bases from V and 2 bases from J, with 12 bases between. Germline V gene lookup returns CDR1 SNHLY and CDR2 FYNNEI. The chain's CDR3 is CASSETAVRQETQYF. The CDR3 DNA is TGTGCCAGCAGTGAAACGGCGGTAAGGCAAGAGACCCAGTACTTC.

The J gene is TRBJ2-1, the V gene TRBV7-3; D possibly corresponds to TRBD1 (6 bases). With 3 bases removed from V and 2 bases from J, the gap between germline ends came to 8 bases. Germline V gene sequence: CDR1 SGHTA, CDR2 FQGTGA. The CDR3 runs 14 residues. As DNA, the CDR3 is TGTGCCAGCAGCTTGGGGGCCGCCTACAATGAGCAGTTCTTC. It codes for CASSLGAAYNEQFF.

The rearrangement joins TRBV6-6 to TRBJ1-1, with TRBD1 as a possible D gene (6 bases). V was shortened by 6 bases and J by 2 bases, with 13 bases between the two germline ends. The length of the CDR3 is 14 residues. Germline lookup yields CDR1 MNHNY and CDR2 SVGAGI (reference sequence). The CDR3 DNA sequence: TGTGCCAGCAGCCCGGACAGATTTAACACTGAAGCTTTCTTT. The encoded protein is CASSPDRFNTEAFF.

The gene calls are TRBV29-1 and TRBJ1-4, with 8 nucleotides matching TRBD1. V gave up 7 bases and J gave up 4 bases; unmatched junction bases: 5. The CDR3 spans 13 residues. Germline V gene sequence: CDR1 SQVTM, CDR2 ANQGSEA. The CDR3 DNA reads as TGCAGCGCCGGGGACAGGCTTAATGAAAAACTGTTTTTT. Protein sequence: CSAGDRLNEKLFF.